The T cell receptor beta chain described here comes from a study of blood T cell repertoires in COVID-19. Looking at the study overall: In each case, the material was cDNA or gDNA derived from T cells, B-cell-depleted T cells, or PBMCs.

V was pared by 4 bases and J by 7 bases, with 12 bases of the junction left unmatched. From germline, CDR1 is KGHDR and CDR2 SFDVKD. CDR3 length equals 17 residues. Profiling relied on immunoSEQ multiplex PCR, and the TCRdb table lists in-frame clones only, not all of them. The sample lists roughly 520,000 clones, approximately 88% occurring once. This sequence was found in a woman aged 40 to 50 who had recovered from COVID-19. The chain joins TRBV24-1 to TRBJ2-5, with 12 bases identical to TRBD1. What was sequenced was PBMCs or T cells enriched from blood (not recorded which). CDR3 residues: CATSESPGQGASWTQYF. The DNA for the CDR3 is TGTGCCACCAGTGAATCACCGGGACAGGGGGCGAGTTGGACCCAGTACTTC.